Sequencing of this TCR beta chain was carried out in a study of T cell responses to AZD1222 COVID-19 vaccine (dated by TCRdb to 2020 to 2022). Context from the whole study: Because spike-specific TCR depth and breadth did not differ between the two schedules, AZD1222 recipients who got a second dose at roughly 4 weeks were pooled with those who got a second dose at roughly 12 weeks. Trial participants were enrolled by age into 18-55, 56-69 and 70-plus year subgroups, with around 150, 28 and 57 TCR-sequenced participants respectively. TCR sequencing was performed for 230 to 250 trial participants, of whom about 210 were given two doses of AZD1222 and approximately 25 were given two doses of MenACWY control vaccine.

What this sample's time point label stands for: baseline before first vaccination. Samples from vaccinated people were obtained from the UK trials COV001 and COV002, which included a single-blind randomized controlled phase 2/3 trial of AZD1222 (ChAdOx1 nCoV-19) in healthy adults. Trial participant PBMC samples were collected at day 0 and day 28 after the second dose for TCRbeta chain sequencing. The CDR3 regions of human TCRbeta chains were analyzed by immunosequencing. Per the original workflow: Repertoire TCRs were checked for matches against a reference library of SARS-CoV-2-specific TCRs that had been generated using the MIRA antigen-specificity platform. Breadth was defined as the fraction of unique TCRs that were SARS-CoV-2-associated. Depth was defined as the fraction of total T cells that were SARS-CoV-2-associated. Using the MIRA data, each spike-specific TCR was assigned both to the spike region to which the TCR was reactive and to a CD4 or CD8 class. Log10-transformed breadth and depth values were compared by one-way ANOVA with Sidak's multiple comparisons tests. TCRdb limited this immuneACCESS table to in-frame rearrangements with V and J called. A share of clones is missing; checked studies link under half to unresolved V genes, and the rest is unexplained. D and trimming come from the DNA, and the V and J calls and clone size come from that table. In all, the sample holds fewer than 100,000 clones, and about 92% of those were seen once. About 13% of the sample lies in the top ten.

The CDR3 starts with the cysteine, ends with the phenylalanine, and has 16 residues. Only CDR3 DNA is held: 48 bases, read in frame from base 1. Germline trimming: 5 bases from V, 1 base from J; junction bases outside gene matches: 10. Reading the germline V gene gives CDR1 SGHDT and CDR2 YYEEEE. As for this clone: The target of this receptor is not known. Base qualities are missing; no much larger clone stands one base away.

Study-level results and caveats: Epitopes outside the regions mutated in the B.1.351 and B.1.1.7 variants were reportedly recognized by nearly half of the unique spike-specific TCRs. In the small 56-69-year group, the increase in depth fell short of significance, most likely because of low power. Spike-specific TCR breadth and depth rose significantly after two AZD1222 doses compared with day 0 and with MenACWY recipients. Conclusions about previously exposed vaccinees are limited, since just 6 or 7 AZD1222 recipients were seropositive for SARS-CoV-2 at baseline. The whole spike protein was spanned by vaccine-associated CD4 TCRs, and dominant responses were seen in regions 160-218 and 743-854. Most participants were white British and females outnumbered males, and the authors suggested that clonal diversity may have been underestimated. Because no samples from the day 14 peak response were available, repertoires could be characterized only after the peak T cell response.

The chain links TRBV5-6 with TRBJ2-7; the central 9 bases match TRBD1. Sample: peripheral blood, taken on day 0 of AZD1222 vaccination. The receptor's source is an adult in good health. The CDR3 region has the sequence CASSPGTGSWSYEQYF. The DNA sequence reads TGTGCCAGCAGTCCCGGGACAGGGTCGTGGTCCTACGAGCAGTACTTC.